The following is a T cell receptor (beta chain) sequence with its context. Antigen unknown. CDR1 SGHTA and CDR2 FQGTGA come from the germline V gene. J was trimmed by 3 bases and V by 5 bases; bases with no gene match: 9. This CDR3 is built from 15 residues. This sample is drawn from a study of CD8+CD57+ T cells in acquired aplastic anemia. As for the study in general: The mean DNA yield obtained from sorted CD4+ and CD8+ cells came to about 3 ug.

Points from the study as a whole: CD8+ Simpson's diversity did not differ significantly between patients and controls. Both patients and controls carried the same twenty-nine CD8+ CDR3 sequences.

Both TCR beta VDJ combination and CDR3 sequence profiling were carried out. Genomic DNA was the template for this profiling. Each CDR3 protein is one row after TCRdb ran MiXCR on the reads. The table lists under 200,000 distinct CDR3 sequences, roughly 48% of them singletons. The sequenced sample consisted of sorted CD4+, CD8+, or CD8+CD57+ T cells (not recorded which) from PBMCs. The TCR comes from a human donor in good health. The chain recombines TRBV7-3 with TRBJ2-7, with 8 bases identical to TRBD2. CDR3 in amino acids: CASSRLAGKVYEQYF. In DNA, the CDR3 is TGTGCCAGCAGCCGGCTAGCGGGTAAAGTCTACGAGCAGTACTTC.